The 19 T cell receptor beta chains below all came from one sample that was sequenced in a study of blood T cells in healthy people across ages. A second about 6 to 12 cycle PCR used barcoded and J-beta primers. Each CDR3 protein is one row after TCRdb ran MiXCR on the 5' RACE reads. The table records over a million distinct CDR3 sequences, approximately 25% of them present only once. This sample was shared with a second study, whose subject was T cells of mothers and their children.

Sequencing was performed on blood. Every receptor here comes from a girl between 2 and 10 years old in good health.

The chain combines TRBV12-3 or TRBV12-4 with TRBJ1-1; D gene unclear. Trimming stripped 4 bases from V and 7 bases from J, with 4 bases between. The CDR3 sequence is 10 residues long. The CDR3 sequence is CASSSDEAFF. The CDR3 DNA is TGTGCCAGCAGTTCCGATGAAGCTTTCTTT.

In its sample, this clonotype was seen a few times. The J gene is TRBJ1-4, the V gene TRBV4-3; D might be TRBD1 (5 bases). Germline values: CDR1 LGHNA, CDR2 YSLEER. This CDR3 region has 14 residues. Trimming took 4 bases from V and 10 from J, leaving 16 bases between them. The CDR3 DNA reads as TGCGCCAGCAGCCTGGGGGACCCAGCACGAAAACTGTTTTTT. Translation gives CASSLGDPARKLFF.

V usage is TRBV29-1 and J usage is TRBJ2-1; D uncertain. V shed 0 bases and J shed 14 bases, with 11 bases lying between them. Germline lookup yields CDR1 SQVTM and CDR2 ANQGSEA. There are 11 residues in the CDR3. The CDR3 DNA reads as TGCAGCGTTGAAGAAGCTCAAAGGGAGTTCTTC. It yields the protein CSVEEAQREFF.

This clonotype was seen a few times. The J gene is TRBJ2-5, the V gene TRBV10-3, with D possibly matching TRBD1 (9 bases). Germline assignment: CDR1 ENHRY and CDR2 SYGVKD. The CDR3 consists of 14 residues. Trimming left V 6 bases short and J 11 bases short, with 22 bases between. The CDR3 region has the DNA TGTGCCATCAGAAGGACAGGGGACGGGGGGGAGCAGTACTTC. This gives the protein CAIRRTGDGGEQYF.

Details on this clonotype: The conserved phenylalanine or tryptophan normally closing the CDR3 is absent here, so this likely arose from a read error. The genes are TRBV28 and TRBJ2-3; unclear D gene. The length of the CDR3 is 12 residues. Looked up from germline, CDR1 is MDHEN and CDR2 is SYDVKM. Trimming cost V 2 bases and J 5 bases, with 5 bases left between them. The CDR3 DNA is TGTGCCAGCAGTTTAGACGGAGATACGCAGTATATT. Translated: CASSLDGDTQYI.

This clonotype has just a few counts. V is TRBV10-3 and J is TRBJ1-2; the D is unclear. CDR1 and CDR2 (germline): ENHRY, SYGVKD. Trimming left V 10 bases short and J 6 bases short, with 24 bases between. The CDR3 is 15 residues long. DNA for the CDR3: TGTGCCACGACAAGACCAGGAAGTGACGGGCATGGCTACACCTTC. This codes for CATTRPGSDGHGYTF.

This rearrangement joins TRBV5-1 to TRBJ2-7; perhaps TRBD2 as D (6 bases). In germline, CDR1 is SGHRS, CDR2 YFSETQ. This CDR3 spans 15 amino acids. V was pared by 0 bases and J by 3 bases, with 13 bases between. The DNA of the CDR3 is TGCGCCAGCAGCTTGGAGGGGACTCCAGGCTACGAGCAGTACTTC. This gives the protein CASSLEGTPGYEQYF.

The J gene is TRBJ2-5, the V gene TRBV5-1; D unresolved. The germline V gene encodes CDR1 SGHRS and CDR2 YFSETQ. The CDR3 is 13 amino acids. The ends were cut back, 3 bases at V and 1 base at J, with 7 bases in the middle. The CDR3 sequence is CASSSWFQETQYF. The DNA for the CDR3 is TGCGCCAGCAGCTCGTGGTTCCAAGAGACCCAGTACTTC.

This clonotype was picked up a small number of times. V gene TRBV3-1 combines with J gene TRBJ2-5, with D unclear. Germline V gene data show CDR1 as LGHDT and CDR2 as YNNKEL (reference sequence). The CDR3 has 13 amino acids. Trimming shortened V by 0 bases and J by 3 bases, and 5 bases separated the two germline ends. The CDR3 nucleotides are TGTGCCAGCAGCCAAGAAGCGAAAGAGACCCAGTACTTC. Its translation is CASSQEAKETQYF.

This clonotype has a handful of counts. V gene TRBV5-1 combines with J gene TRBJ2-7; 9 bases align to TRBD1. J was trimmed by 5 bases and V by 4 bases; bases with no gene match: 10. Germline V CDR1 and CDR2: SGHRS, YFSETQ. The CDR3 contains 15 residues. Here the CDR3 DNA reads TGCGCCAGCAGCCATGAACAGGGGGCAGTACACGAGCAGTACTTC. It codes for CASSHEQGAVHEQYF. Supplemented by reference TRBV5-1 and TRBJ2-7, the full variable domain reads KAGVTQTPRYLIKTRGQQVTLSCSPISGHRSVSWYQQTPGQGLQFLFEYFSETQRNKGNFPGRFSGRQFSNSRSEMNVSTLELGDSALYLCASSHEQGAVHEQYFGPGTRLTVT.

About this clonotype itself: Its ends do not fully match the called genes, so a read error is possible. The V call is TRBV7-7, the J call TRBJ2-2; weak D call: TRBD1 (5 bases). Per germline, CDR1 SSHAT and CDR2 FNYEAQ (reference sequence). The CDR3 covers 14 residues. The CDR3 here is CASRSDIDTGELFF. The CDR3 nucleotides read TGTGCTAGCAGGTCGGACATAGACACCGGTGAGCTGTTTTTT.

This rearrangement joins TRBV21-1 to TRBJ2-1. TRBV21-1 has pseudogene status. This CDR3 is built from 16 residues. The CDR3 protein is CASSPGSHSSYNEQFF. DNA of the CDR3: TGTGCCAGCAGCCCTGGGTCGCACAGCTCCTACAATGAGCAGTTCTTC.

The rearrangement uses TRBV15 and TRBJ1-2; 8 nucleotides agree with TRBD1. Germline V CDR1 and CDR2: LNHNV, YYDKDF (reference sequence). Trimming took 5 bases from V and 5 from J; bases not matched to a gene: 7. This CDR3 comprises 14 residues. CDR3 in DNA: TGTGCCACCAGCTTAAATACAGGGGGTTATGGCTACACCTTC. It codes for CATSLNTGGYGYTF.

The chain joins TRBV7-2 to TRBJ2-1; tentatively, D is TRBD2 (6 bases). The germline V gene encodes CDR1 SGHTA and CDR2 FQGNSA. The V gene lost 1 base and the J gene lost 12 bases, with 19 bases spanning the gap. CDR3 length: 15 residues. The chain's CDR3 is CASSLVADGGSVQFF. CDR3 nucleotides: TGTGCCAGCAGCTTAGTAGCGGACGGGGGTTCGGTGCAGTTCTTC.

J is TRBJ2-3 and V is TRBV20-1; D might be TRBD2 (6 bases). The CDR3 runs to 12 residues. The germline V and J ends were trimmed by 3 bases and 6 bases, with 10 bases remaining between them. From germline, CDR1 is DFQATT and CDR2 SNEGSKA (reference sequence). The CDR3 DNA is TGCAGTGCTAGCGGGGGTTTTGATACGCAGTATTTT. Its protein is CSASGGFDTQYF.

The rearrangement links TRBV6-6 to TRBJ1-3, with D possibly being TRBD1 (6 bases). The CDR3 extends over 16 amino acids. Germline-derived CDR1 and CDR2 are MNHNY and SVGAGI (reference sequence). V lost 1 base to trimming and J lost 3 bases, with 13 bases between them. CDR3 in DNA: TGTGCCAGCAGTTACTTGGACAGCCAATTTGGAAACACCATATATTTT. This codes for CASSYLDSQFGNTIYF.

In its sample, this clonotype was seen a few times. At one end the junction does not follow the germline gene, possibly because of a read error. The J gene is TRBJ1-5, the V gene TRBV29-1; D is possibly TRBD1 (5 bases). From germline, CDR1 is SQVTM and CDR2 ANQGSEA. The CDR3 spans 12 residues. The CDR3 DNA is TGCAGCGTTGGAGGCGGGGGTCAGCCCCAGCGTTTT. This encodes CSVGGGGQPQRF.

This clonotype was counted a few times. This chain uses TRBV10-3 with TRBJ2-5, with D perhaps being TRBD1 or TRBD2 (5 bases each). The CDR3 runs to 14 residues. The V end was cut by 6 bases, the J end by 1 base, with 12 bases between. The germline gives CDR1 ENHRY, CDR2 SYGVKD. The CDR3 bases are TGTGCCATCAGAGGGGAGTTCCCCCAAGAGACCCAGTACTTC. It is translated as CAIRGEFPQETQYF.

The rearrangement links TRBV13 to TRBJ1-4, with unresolved D. The germline V gene has CDR1 PRHDT and CDR2 FYEKMQ (reference sequence). Trimming stripped 4 bases from V and 4 bases from J, with 25 bases between. CDR3 length: 19 residues. The CDR3 nucleotides read TGTGCCAGCAGCTCCCTTACGGGATTCCCTACTACCGATAATGAAAAACTGTTTTTT. The encoded protein is CASSSLTGFPTTDNEKLFF.